These 25 T cell receptor beta chains were sequenced from one sample in a study of early T cells in non-severe SARS-CoV-2 infection. TCRdb reanalysed the 5' RACE reads using MiXCR and keeps one entry per CDR3 protein. Of tens of thousands of distinct CDR3 sequences in the sample, about 13% were seen once. The sample consisted of whole blood. The receptors were sampled from an adult who was a healthcare worker with PCR-confirmed SARS-CoV-2 infection or an uninfected control (not recorded which).

This clonotype was detected ten times or more. J is TRBJ2-3 and V is TRBV5-6, with TRBD2 matching over 11 bases. This CDR3 is built from 18 residues. J was trimmed by 0 bases and V by 0 bases; bases with no gene match: 6. Germline CDR1 is SGHDT and CDR2 is YYEEEE. CDR3 residues: CASSLEASGGTSTDTQYF. The CDR3 nucleotides read TGTGCCAGCAGCTTGGAGGCTAGCGGGGGGACTAGCACAGATACGCAGTATTTT.

This clonotype was observed a few times. V usage is TRBV29-1 and J usage is TRBJ2-3; D not certain. From germline, CDR1 is SQVTM and CDR2 ANQGSEA. V lost 7 bases to trimming and J lost 9 bases, with 11 bases between them. The CDR3 is 10 residues long. CDR3 nucleotides: TGCAGCGGTAGGGCCCGAACGCAGTATTTT. It translates to CSGRARTQYF.

Details on this clonotype: At one of its ends the junction is not consistent with the germline gene, which may arise from a read error. The chain employs TRBV10-3 and TRBJ1-6; tentative D call: TRBD1 (6 bases). In germline, CDR1 is ENHRY, CDR2 SYGVKD. The CDR3 runs 13 residues. CDR3 coding DNA: TGTGCCACCAGTGGAGGGGGATGGGAGTCCCTCCACTTT. It encodes CATSGGGWESLHF.

This clonotype occurred many times. V usage is TRBV6-5 and J usage is TRBJ2-7; TRBD1 agrees at 8 bases. With 2 bases clipped from V and 4 bases from J, the junction kept 4 bases outside the gene matches. From germline, CDR1 is MNHEY and CDR2 SVGAGI. The CDR3 has 14 amino acids. The CDR3 DNA reads as TGTGCCAGCAGTTACGGACAGGGTCCTTACGAGCAGTACTTC. Its translation: CASSYGQGPYEQYF.

The chain has TRBV20-1 and TRBJ1-6; D uncertain. The CDR3 runs to 17 residues. Germline CDR1 DFQATT, CDR2 SNEGSKA (reference sequence). With 2 bases removed from V and 0 bases from J, the gap between germline ends came to 14 bases. The chain's CDR3 is CSARPLGKSSYNSPLHF. In nucleotides, the CDR3 is TGCAGTGCTAGACCTCTCGGGAAGAGCTCCTATAATTCACCCCTCCACTTT.

The chain joins TRBV4-1 to TRBJ2-1; TRBD2 aligns across 13 bases. V lost 2 bases to trimming and J lost 4 bases; unmatched junction nucleotides: 8. CDR1 is MGHRA, CDR2 YSYEKL, per germline. The CDR3 covers 18 residues. Here the CDR3 DNA reads TGCGCCAGCAGCCAACCTCGGACTAGCGGGGGCCCTTACAATGAGCAGTTCTTC. This codes for CASSQPRTSGGPYNEQFF.

This clonotype has ten or more counts. The rearrangement uses TRBV7-9 and TRBJ1-2; 10 bases align to TRBD1. Trimming took 0 bases from V and 7 from J; bases not matched to a gene: 5. Germline V gene sequence: CDR1 SEHNR, CDR2 FQNEAQ (reference sequence). The CDR3 contains 15 residues. The DNA of the CDR3 is TGTGCCAGCAGCTTAGCCGGGACAGGGGAGGGTGGCTACACCTTC. This translates into CASSLAGTGEGGYTF.

In this sample, this clonotype turned up a few times. The chain recombines TRBV28 with TRBJ2-7; TRBD1 matches at 8 bases. CDR3 length: 16 amino acids. In germline, CDR1 is MDHEN, CDR2 SYDVKM. The V gene end was trimmed by 5 bases and the J gene end by 0 bases; junction bases not matched to a gene: 9. The CDR3 DNA follows: TGTGCCAGCAGTCCACTGACAGGGGACCTCTCCTACGAGCAGTACTTC. Its translation is CASSPLTGDLSYEQYF.

This clonotype was observed many times. This chain uses TRBV5-4 with TRBJ2-7; no clear D gene. CDR3 length: 13 amino acids. Trimming shortened V by 4 bases and J by 3 bases, and 11 bases separated the two germline ends. Germline assignment: CDR1 SGHNT and CDR2 YYREEE (reference sequence). The CDR3 sequence is CASSVDLYYEQYF. The DNA of the CDR3 is TGTGCCAGCAGCGTGGACCTTTACTACGAGCAGTACTTC.

V is TRBV25-1 and J is TRBJ1-2, with no clear D. The V gene lost 6 bases and the J gene lost 4 bases, with 12 bases spanning the gap. CDR1 and CDR2 from the germline V gene are MGHDK and SYGVNS. This CDR3 has 13 amino acids. CDR3: CASREQTSYGYTF. The CDR3, as DNA: TGTGCCAGCAGGGAACAGACTAGCTATGGCTACACCTTC.

The CDR3 DNA reads as TGTGCCAGCAGTGACACCGTACGGGAAAAACTGTTTTTT. Protein sequence: CASSDTVREKLFF. The chain employs TRBV6-1 and TRBJ1-4; no definite D call. Germline CDR1 and CDR2: MNHNS and SASEGT. This CDR3 has 13 residues. The V end lost 3 bases, the J end lost 8 bases, and 10 bases lay between the germline ends.

This clonotype was recorded many times. The gene calls are TRBV5-1 and TRBJ1-4; 9 bases map to TRBD1. Germline CDR1 is SGHRS and CDR2 is YFSETQ. The V gene end was trimmed by 4 bases and the J gene end by 7 bases; junction bases not matched to a gene: 8. The CDR3 has 15 residues. CDR3 sequence (DNA): TGCGCCAGCAGCCATCCGACAGGGGGAAGTGAAAAACTGTTTTTT. Protein sequence: CASSHPTGGSEKLFF.

This clonotype was recorded at least ten times. The J gene is TRBJ2-6, the V gene TRBV28; possibly TRBD1 for D (5 bases). Germline V lookup: CDR1 MDHEN, CDR2 SYDVKM. This CDR3 has 15 amino acids. V shed 2 bases and J shed 2 bases, with 7 bases lying between them. The CDR3 DNA follows: TGTGCCAGCAGTTTAGCAGGGCCTGGGGCCAACGTCCTGACTTTC. Its protein is CASSLAGPGANVLTF.

This clonotype was seen a handful of times. The chain combines TRBV4-1 with TRBJ2-3, with 7 bases aligning to TRBD1. V lost 1 base and J lost 4; bases outside the gene matches: 5. The CDR3 has 15 amino acids. Per the germline V gene, CDR1 is MGHRA and CDR2 is YSYEKL. CDR3 region: CASSQAWQGADTQYF. The CDR3 DNA reads TGCGCCAGCAGCCAAGCTTGGCAGGGGGCAGATACGCAGTATTTT.

This clonotype was seen ten or more times. No DNA is shown, since the ends of the CDR3 on it are uncertain; the CDR3 is the one TCRdb lists. V gene TRBV12-3 or TRBV12-4 combines with J gene TRBJ2-1; the table assigns TRBD2, which was not confirmed against the DNA. The CDR3 comprises 13 residues, both ends counted. CDR3: CASSFGEGSEQFF.

This clonotype was observed a handful of times. The gene calls are TRBV6-2 or TRBV6-3 and TRBJ1-2, with D possibly being TRBD1 (6 bases). This CDR3 has 15 residues. Trimming removed 6 bases at V and 2 bases at J, with 16 bases between. CDR1 and CDR2 (germline): MNHEY, SVGEGT. CDR3 sequence (DNA): TGTGCCAGCAGGGGGGGCGTCCTCTTGAACTATGGCTACACCTTC. Translating it yields CASRGGVLLNYGYTF.

This rearrangement joins TRBV2 to TRBJ1-4; D unclear. V dropped 4 bases and J dropped 3 bases, with 12 bases sitting between them. The CDR3 spans 15 residues. Germline values: CDR1 SNHLY, CDR2 FYNNEI. The CDR3 is CASSAPPRANEKLFF. CDR3 coding DNA: TGTGCCAGCAGTGCCCCGCCAAGGGCTAATGAAAAACTGTTTTTT.

This clonotype was detected ten times or more. This chain joins TRBV7-3 and TRBJ2-5, with D possibly matching TRBD2 (6 bases). The CDR3 runs 14 residues. Germline V gene sequence: CDR1 SGHTA, CDR2 FQGTGA. Trimming removed 5 bases from V and 1 base from J, with 11 bases in between. The CDR3 is CASSPTGLQETQYF. DNA of the CDR3: TGTGCCAGCAGCCCTACGGGACTCCAAGAGACCCAGTACTTC.

This clonotype was counted ten times or more. The CDR3 DNA reads TGTGCCTGGAGTCCCATGGGGCGAGATTCACCCCTCCACTTT. This gives the protein CAWSPMGRDSPLHF. The rearrangement joins TRBV30 to TRBJ1-6; possible D gene TRBD1, 5 bases. Germline CDR1 reads GTSNPN; CDR2 reads SVGIG (reference sequence). This CDR3 region has 14 residues. Between the trimmed V and J ends, which lost 2 bases and 8 bases, there was a span of 13 bases. Full variable domain (missing parts from reference TRBV30 and TRBJ1-6): SQTIHQWPATLVQPVGSPLSLECTVEGTSNPNLYWYRQAAGRGLQLLFYSVGIGQISSEVPQNLSASRPQDRQFILSSKKLLLSDSGFYLCAWSPMGRDSPLHFGNGTRLTVT.

In this sample, this clonotype turned up many times. The chain joins TRBV20-1 to TRBJ1-1; D may be TRBD1 (6 bases). This CDR3 has 13 residues. V was cut by 2 bases and J by 2 bases, with 9 bases left in between. Looked up from germline, CDR1 is DFQATT and CDR2 is SNEGSKA (reference sequence). CDR3 in amino acids: CSARTGSNTEAFF. CDR3 in DNA: TGCAGTGCTAGAACAGGGTCAAACACTGAAGCTTTCTTT.

The sample holds one count of this clonotype. The V gene is TRBV5-1, the J gene TRBJ2-1; 9 bases align to TRBD1. Trimming at V came to 0 bases and at J to 2 bases, leaving 3 bases not matched to a gene. This CDR3 spans 16 amino acids. The germline CDR1 and CDR2 sequences are SGHRS and YFSETQ. This chain's CDR3 is CASSLGTGEPYNEQFF. As DNA, the CDR3 is TGCGCCAGCAGCTTGGGGACAGGGGAACCCTACAATGAGCAGTTCTTC.

This clonotype was counted at least ten times. The V call is TRBV7-2, the J call TRBJ1-5; no firm D call. Germline V lookup: CDR1 SGHTA, CDR2 FQGNSA. V lost 1 base and J lost 4, with 2 bases in between. This CDR3 region has 12 residues. Written as DNA, the CDR3 is TGTGCCAGCAGCTTAGGTAATCAGCCCCAGCATTTT. This translates into CASSLGNQPQHF.

This clonotype has a count of ten or more. This sequence joins TRBV28 and TRBJ2-7; no clear D gene. The CDR3 has 13 residues. Germline V gene lookup returns CDR1 MDHEN and CDR2 SYDVKM. V was trimmed by 9 bases and J by 0 bases, leaving 12 bases between them. For the CDR3, the DNA is TGTGCCAGTGTACAGCGAAGCTCCTACGAGCAGTACTTC. Its translation: CASVQRSSYEQYF.

This rearrangement joins TRBV28 to TRBJ1-2, with D tentatively TRBD1 (5 bases). The CDR3 sequence is 13 residues long. Trimming took off 2 bases at V and 6 bases at J, with 10 bases between the two ends. Germline V gene sequence: CDR1 MDHEN, CDR2 SYDVKM. As DNA, the CDR3 is TGTGCCAGCAGTTTAGGGGGACTGAATGGCTACACCTTC. Protein sequence: CASSLGGLNGYTF.

This clonotype was detected a few times. The chain is built from TRBV11-3 and TRBJ2-3; D possibly corresponds to TRBD1 (5 bases). CDR1 is SGHNT, CDR2 YENEEA, per germline. The CDR3 loop spans 14 amino acids. Trimming removed 5 bases at V and 0 bases at J, with 9 bases between. The CDR3 DNA sequence: TGTGCCAGCAGCCCTGGGGCTAGCACAGATACGCAGTATTTT. Translating it yields CASSPGASTDTQYF.